A single T cell receptor (beta chain) is shown here with its context. These data originate in a study of shared clonotypes between healthy human individuals. The CDR3 covers 16 residues. Germline loops: CDR1 SGHRS, CDR2 YFSETQ. Trimming stripped 3 bases from V and 2 bases from J, with 14 bases between. Donors, without exception, were Caucasian adults residing in Nashville, Tennessee. The assay was immunoSEQ multiplex PCR, and TCRdb's table has in-frame clones only and misses some. The repertoire has about 530,000 clones, about 80% of them found once; the top ten carry under 15%. What was sequenced was PBMCs. The TCR sequence derives from a woman aged 40 to 50 in good health. Some clones in this sample may be carry-over from other donors' samples. The chain is built from TRBV5-1 and TRBJ2-2, with D hard to call. The CDR3 bases are TGCGCCAGCAGCTCGCTAGGTGCCCTTAACACCGGGGAGCTGTTTTTT. It yields the protein CASSSLGALNTGELFF.